This T cell receptor (beta chain) was observed in a study of blood T cell repertoires in COVID-19 (dated by TCRdb to the early 2020s). At the level of the whole study: Samples from collaborators originated in the United States, Italy and Spain and spanned both the acute and convalescent phases of COVID-19. The prospective study material was composed of cDNA or gDNA derived from T cells, B-cell-depleted T cells, or PBMCs. Subjects who had been exposed to COVID-19, were actively infected with it, or had recovered from it provided the deeply sampled blood TCRbeta repertoires that made up the dataset. The repertoires were released in a freely available public database intended as a resource for research on the immune response to SARS-CoV-2. Samples were obtained from the ongoing ImmuneRACE study (first 160 participants) and from about 1,300 subjects provided by 6 global collaborators. Sample metadata almost always included a de-identified subject ID, COVID-19 status, age in years and sex. HLA class I and class II types, where available, came from metadata supplied by the sample provider rather than from assay-based typing.

Note on this clone: Its antigen is still unknown. Base-call qualities are not available, and no considerably larger clone is one nucleotide away.

The immunoSEQ Assay, a bias-controlled multiplex PCR, was used to amplify TCRbeta CDR3 regions from genomic DNA. The original pipeline was this. The number of nucleated cells in each sample was estimated from the amplification of reference gene primers within the assay. Sequence reads were collapsed and filtered to measure the absolute abundance of every unique TCRbeta CDR3 rearrangement. For each sample, productive Simpson clonality was calculated as the square root of Simpson's diversity index over productive rearrangements. As stored in TCRdb, this immuneACCESS dataset retains in-frame rearrangements with V and J assigned. A fraction of the clones does not appear; measured against another copy, unresolved V genes explain less than half of the discrepancy, and the remainder lacks a known reason. The V and J calls and clone size come from that table; D and trimming were worked out from the DNA. Present in this sample are fewer than 120,000 clones, roughly four fifths of which were seen just once. 15% to 20% of the sample rests with the top ten.

General study outcomes and caveats: How much clinical and demographic metadata was included differed by source and by participant, and the metadata was provided uncurated.

Between the V and J ends, shortened by 3 bases and 3 bases respectively, the junction contains 3 bases. The germline V gene sets CDR1 to ENHRY and CDR2 to SYGVKD. The CDR3 starts with the cysteine, ends with the phenylalanine, and has 11 residues. Solely the CDR3 DNA is kept, with 33 bases framed from the first base. Collaborating institutions collected whole blood in K2EDTA tubes following their own protocols. For TCRbeta analysis, collaborator samples were shipped as frozen whole blood, as isolated PBMCs, or as DNA extracted from either sample type. The clonotype comes from a woman aged 60-75 years with acute or convalescent COVID-19. Sequencing used peripheral blood. In this chain, TRBV10-3 is recombined with TRBJ2-7, with the D gene not confidently named. The nucleotides are TGTGCCATCAGTGACAACTACGAGCAGTACTTC. The encoded protein is CAISDNYEQYF.